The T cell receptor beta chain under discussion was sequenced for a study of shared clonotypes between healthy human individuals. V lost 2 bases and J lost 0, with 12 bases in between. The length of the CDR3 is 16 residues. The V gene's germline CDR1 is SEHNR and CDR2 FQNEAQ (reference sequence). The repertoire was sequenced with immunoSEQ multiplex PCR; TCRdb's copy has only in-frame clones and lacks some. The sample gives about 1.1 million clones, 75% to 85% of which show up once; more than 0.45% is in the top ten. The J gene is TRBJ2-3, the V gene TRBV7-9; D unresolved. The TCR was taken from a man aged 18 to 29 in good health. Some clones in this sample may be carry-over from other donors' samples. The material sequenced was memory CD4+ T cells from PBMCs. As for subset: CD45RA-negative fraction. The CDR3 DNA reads TGTGCCAGCAGCTTACCGCCTAGGGCCAGCACAGATACGCAGTATTTT. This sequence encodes CASSLPPRASTDTQYF.